The clone carrying this T cell receptor beta chain came up many times. A second PCR of roughly 6 to 12 cycles used a sample-barcoded 5' primer and a J-beta primer mix. TCRdb re-called the 5' RACE reads with MiXCR, one entry per CDR3 protein. The data contain about a million distinct CDR3 sequences, 51% of them singletons. This sample was included in a study of blood T cells in healthy people across ages. Trimming cost V 6 bases and J 9 bases, with 21 bases left between them. The CDR3 is 15 amino acids. The origin of this receptor is a woman aged 60-75 years in good health. The chain couples TRBV12-3 or TRBV12-4 to TRBJ2-4; D may be TRBD1 (6 bases). The specimen sequenced was blood. The CDR3 reads CASRGAGGSSGIQYF. DNA of the CDR3: TGTGCCAGCAGGGGGGCCGGTGGGAGTAGTGGCATTCAGTACTTC.